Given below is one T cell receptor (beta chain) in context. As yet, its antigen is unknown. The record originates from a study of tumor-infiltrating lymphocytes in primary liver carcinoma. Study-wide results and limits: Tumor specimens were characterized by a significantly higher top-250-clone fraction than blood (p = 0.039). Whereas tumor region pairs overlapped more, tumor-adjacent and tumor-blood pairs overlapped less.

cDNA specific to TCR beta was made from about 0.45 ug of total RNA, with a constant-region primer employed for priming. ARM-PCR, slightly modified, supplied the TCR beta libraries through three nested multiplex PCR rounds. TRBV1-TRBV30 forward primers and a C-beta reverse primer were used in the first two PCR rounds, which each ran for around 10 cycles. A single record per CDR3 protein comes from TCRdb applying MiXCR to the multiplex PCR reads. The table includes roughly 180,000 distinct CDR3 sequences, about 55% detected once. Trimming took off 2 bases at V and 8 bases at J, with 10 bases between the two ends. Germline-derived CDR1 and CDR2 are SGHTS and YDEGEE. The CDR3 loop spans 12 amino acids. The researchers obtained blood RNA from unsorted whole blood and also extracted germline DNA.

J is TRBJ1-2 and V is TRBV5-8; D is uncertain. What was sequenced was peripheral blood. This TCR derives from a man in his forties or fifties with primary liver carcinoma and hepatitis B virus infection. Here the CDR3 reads CASSLSRRGYTF. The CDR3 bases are TGTGCCAGCAGCTTATCTCGCCGGGGCTACACCTTC.